A selection of T cell receptor beta chains follows, all from one sample in a study of blood T cell repertoires in COVID-19. Some clones are missing from TCRdb's copy, which holds only in-frame ones; the method was immunoSEQ multiplex PCR. Among hundreds of thousands of clones listed, 70% to 90% were seen once. Sequences were obtained from peripheral blood. Source of these receptors: a woman in her forties or fifties with COVID-19, enrolled during active disease. Each CDR3 is given with its conserved first and last residue. Fields, in order: V gene, D gene, J gene, clone size, CDR3 DNA, CDR3 protein. A D gene is named only where the DNA matches it firmly. Clone size, where shown, is once, few, many, or a class for clones that have expanded.

v_call: TRBV6-5; d_call: TRBD1; j_call: TRBJ1-2; clone_size: NA; cdr3_nt: TGTGCCATCAGGAGGGGGGACAGTTTGGATTATGGCTACACCTTC; cdr3_aa: CAIRRGDSLDYGYTF
v_call: TRBV3-1/TRBV3-2; d_call: TRBD1; j_call: TRBJ1-1; clone_size: NA; cdr3_nt: TGTGCCAGCAGCCAAAACAGGGGGGCTTTCTTT; cdr3_aa: CASSQNRGAFF
v_call: TRBV11-2; d_call: TRBD1; j_call: TRBJ1-5; clone_size: NA; cdr3_nt: TGTGCCAGCAGCCCGGACAGGAATCAGCCCCAGCATTTT; cdr3_aa: CASSPDRNQPQHF
v_call: TRBV6-5; d_call: NA; j_call: TRBJ1-2; clone_size: once; cdr3_nt: TGTGCCAGCAGTTGGACACCCGGAATTGGCTACACCTTC; cdr3_aa: CASSWTPGIGYTF
v_call: TRBV11-2; d_call: TRBD1; j_call: TRBJ1-1; clone_size: NA; cdr3_nt: TGTGCCAGCAGCCTGGCCGGGACAGGGGGGAATGAAGCTTTCTTT; cdr3_aa: CASSLAGTGGNEAFF
v_call: TRBV11-2; d_call: NA; j_call: TRBJ2-7; clone_size: NA; cdr3_nt: TGTGCCAGCAGCTTAGAGAGGGAGCAGTACTTC; cdr3_aa: CASSLEREQYF
v_call: TRBV2; d_call: TRBD1; j_call: TRBJ2-3; clone_size: NA; cdr3_nt: TGTGCCAGAAACAGGGGGCTCACAGATACGCAGTATTTT; cdr3_aa: CARNRGLTDTQYF
v_call: TRBV5-1; d_call: NA; j_call: TRBJ1-4; clone_size: NA; cdr3_nt: TGCGCCAGCAGCTTGAATTTCGGTGAAAAACTGTTTTTT; cdr3_aa: CASSLNFGEKLFF
v_call: TRBV30; d_call: NA; j_call: TRBJ1-6; clone_size: NA; cdr3_nt: TGTGCCTGGAGTGTCGCAGGGGCTAAGGGTAATTCACCCCTCCACTTT; cdr3_aa: CAWSVAGAKGNSPLHF
v_call: TRBV27; d_call: NA; j_call: TRBJ2-1; clone_size: NA; cdr3_nt: TGTGCCAGCAGTTTTCGAGGGGGGGGCTACAATGAGCAGTTCTTC; cdr3_aa: CASSFRGGGYNEQFF
v_call: TRBV7-2; d_call: NA; j_call: TRBJ2-7; clone_size: NA; cdr3_nt: TGTGCCAGCAGCGCCCAGTCCGGGACACCCCTCGAGCAGTACTTC; cdr3_aa: CASSAQSGTPLEQYF
v_call: TRBV29-1; d_call: NA; j_call: TRBJ1-5; clone_size: NA; cdr3_nt: TGCAGCGTTCAGGGGATAGAGGGTCAGCCCCAGCATTTT; cdr3_aa: CSVQGIEGQPQHF
v_call: TRBV10-3; d_call: TRBD1; j_call: TRBJ1-2; clone_size: NA; cdr3_nt: TGTGCCATCAGCTTTCAGGGGGCGACTAACTATGGCTACACCTTC; cdr3_aa: CAISFQGATNYGYTF
v_call: TRBV2; d_call: TRBD1; j_call: TRBJ1-2; clone_size: once; cdr3_nt: TGTGCCAGCAGTGAGGTCCCGGGACAGGGCGGGTATGGCTACACCTTC; cdr3_aa: CASSEVPGQGGYGYTF
v_call: TRBV19; d_call: NA; j_call: TRBJ2-2; clone_size: NA; cdr3_nt: TGTGCCAGTATGGCCCCCCTAGCGCCGAACACCGGGGAGCTGTTTTTT; cdr3_aa: CASMAPLAPNTGELFF
v_call: TRBV29-1; d_call: TRBD2; j_call: TRBJ2-3; clone_size: once; cdr3_nt: TGCAGCGGAAAGGGCGGGGGGGAGGATACGCAGTATTTT; cdr3_aa: CSGKGGGEDTQYF
v_call: TRBV20-1; d_call: NA; j_call: TRBJ2-3; clone_size: NA; cdr3_nt: TGCAGTGCTAATGAAAGGACTACTAGCACAGATACGCAGTATTTT; cdr3_aa: CSANERTTSTDTQYF
v_call: TRBV30; d_call: NA; j_call: TRBJ1-4; clone_size: NA; cdr3_nt: TGTGCCTGGAGTAGGGAGTCCGGGGGGTTTAATGAAAAACTGTTTTTT; cdr3_aa: CAWSRESGGFNEKLFF
v_call: TRBV5-4; d_call: TRBD2; j_call: TRBJ2-7; clone_size: NA; cdr3_nt: TGTGCCAGCAGCTTCGGGGGGGGAGGCGAGCAGTACTTC; cdr3_aa: CASSFGGGGEQYF
v_call: TRBV3-1/TRBV3-2; d_call: TRBD2; j_call: TRBJ2-3; clone_size: NA; cdr3_nt: TGTGCCAGCAGCCAAACAGGACTAGCGGGGAGGAATAGCGGGCCAGATACGCAGTATTTT; cdr3_aa: CASSQTGLAGRNSGPDTQYF
v_call: TRBV29-1; d_call: NA; j_call: TRBJ2-3; clone_size: NA; cdr3_nt: TGCAGCGTGGACAGGGAGGGGACAGATACGCAGTATTTT; cdr3_aa: CSVDREGTDTQYF
v_call: TRBV9; d_call: NA; j_call: TRBJ2-2; clone_size: NA; cdr3_nt: TGTGCCAGCAGGGAGCGTCGAACCGGGGAGCTGTTTTTT; cdr3_aa: CASRERRTGELFF
v_call: TRBV6-5; d_call: NA; j_call: TRBJ1-6; clone_size: NA; cdr3_nt: TGTGCCAGCAGCTGGCTGGGCCATAATTCACCCCTCCACTTT; cdr3_aa: CASSWLGHNSPLHF
v_call: TRBV12-3/TRBV12-4; d_call: NA; j_call: TRBJ1-1; clone_size: few; cdr3_nt: TGTGCCAGCATTAGGACTGGGAAAGCTTTCTTT; cdr3_aa: CASIRTGKAFF
v_call: TRBV5-4; d_call: TRBD1; j_call: TRBJ2-1; clone_size: NA; cdr3_nt: TGTGCCAGCAGCGTAGACAGGGCTGGTGAGCAGTTCTTC; cdr3_aa: CASSVDRAGEQFF
v_call: TRBV12-5; d_call: NA; j_call: TRBJ2-3; clone_size: NA; cdr3_nt: TGTGCTACCATTAGGGGGGGTAGCACAGATACGCAGTATTTT; cdr3_aa: CATIRGGSTDTQYF
v_call: TRBV18; d_call: NA; j_call: TRBJ2-7; clone_size: NA; cdr3_nt: TGTGCCAGCTCACCCTACTCCTACGAGCAGTACTTC; cdr3_aa: CASSPYSYEQYF
v_call: TRBV7-9; d_call: NA; j_call: TRBJ2-7; clone_size: NA; cdr3_nt: TGTGCCAGCAGCTTATTGCGGGGTGCCTACGAGCAGTACTTC; cdr3_aa: CASSLLRGAYEQYF
v_call: TRBV24-1; d_call: TRBD1; j_call: TRBJ1-2; clone_size: NA; cdr3_nt: TGTGCCACCAGTGACCCGGACAGGGGGAACTATGGCTACACCTTC; cdr3_aa: CATSDPDRGNYGYTF
v_call: TRBV18; d_call: NA; j_call: TRBJ1-2; clone_size: NA; cdr3_nt: TGTGCCAGCTCACCATCAGACAGGACCCTAGGCTACACCTTC; cdr3_aa: CASSPSDRTLGYTF
v_call: TRBV6-5; d_call: TRBD1; j_call: TRBJ2-7; clone_size: NA; cdr3_nt: TGTGCCACCGTGTCGGGGACAGACTACGAGCAGTACTTC; cdr3_aa: CATVSGTDYEQYF
v_call: TRBV12-3/TRBV12-4; d_call: NA; j_call: TRBJ1-3; clone_size: once; cdr3_nt: TGTGCCACAGCAGGGTCTGGAAACACCATATATTTT; cdr3_aa: CATAGSGNTIYF
v_call: TRBV18; d_call: NA; j_call: TRBJ1-1; clone_size: NA; cdr3_nt: TGTGCCAGCTCACCTCTCCCCGGGGTAAGGACTGAAGCTTTCTTT; cdr3_aa: CASSPLPGVRTEAFF
v_call: TRBV13; d_call: NA; j_call: TRBJ1-1; clone_size: NA; cdr3_nt: TGTGCCACTCTGTACAGGATGAACACTGAAGCTTTCTTT; cdr3_aa: CATLYRMNTEAFF
v_call: TRBV21-1; d_call: NA; j_call: TRBJ2-2; clone_size: NA; cdr3_nt: TGTGCCAGCAGCAAATCGGGCCCGGGTCCCAGGGGGGCGAACACCGGGGAGCTGTTTTTT; cdr3_aa: CASSKSGPGPRGANTGELFF
v_call: TRBV3-1/TRBV3-2; d_call: TRBD2; j_call: TRBJ2-3; clone_size: NA; cdr3_nt: TGTGCCAGCAGCCAGCCGGGACTAGCGGGGGGCACAGATACGCAGTATTTT; cdr3_aa: CASSQPGLAGGTDTQYF
v_call: TRBV27; d_call: TRBD2; j_call: TRBJ2-2; clone_size: NA; cdr3_nt: TGTGCCAGCAGTTTAGGGTTACTAGCGGGGGGATGGAACACCGGGGAGCTGTTTTTT; cdr3_aa: CASSLGLLAGGWNTGELFF
v_call: TRBV28; d_call: TRBD1; j_call: TRBJ1-2; clone_size: NA; cdr3_nt: TGTGCCAGCAGGGCTAGACCCGGGACAGGGGGAAATAACTATGGCTACACCTTC; cdr3_aa: CASRARPGTGGNNYGYTF
v_call: TRBV30; d_call: TRBD1; j_call: TRBJ1-1; clone_size: NA; cdr3_nt: TGTGCCGTACAGGGGGGGACTGAAGCTTTCTTT; cdr3_aa: CAVQGGTEAFF
v_call: TRBV12-3/TRBV12-4; d_call: NA; j_call: TRBJ1-1; clone_size: NA; cdr3_nt: TGTGCCAGCAGTACTACACGGAACACTGAAGCTTTCTTT; cdr3_aa: CASSTTRNTEAFF
v_call: TRBV11-3; d_call: TRBD2; j_call: TRBJ2-2; clone_size: NA; cdr3_nt: TGTGCCAGCAGCCCGGGAGGTACTCTGACCGGGGAGCTGTTTTTT; cdr3_aa: CASSPGGTLTGELFF
v_call: TRBV9; d_call: NA; j_call: TRBJ1-3; clone_size: NA; cdr3_nt: TGTGCCAGCAGCGTAGGACAGGTGGGAAACACCATATATTTT; cdr3_aa: CASSVGQVGNTIYF
v_call: TRBV3-1/TRBV3-2; d_call: TRBD2; j_call: TRBJ2-1; clone_size: NA; cdr3_nt: TGTGCCAGCAGCCAAGATTCTAGCGGGGGGGCAAGAAATGAGCAGTTCTTC; cdr3_aa: CASSQDSSGGARNEQFF
v_call: TRBV6-5; d_call: TRBD2; j_call: TRBJ2-2; clone_size: NA; cdr3_nt: TGTGCCAGCAGTACGGGGGGGCATAGAACCGGGGAGCTGTTTTTT; cdr3_aa: CASSTGGHRTGELFF
v_call: TRBV11-2; d_call: TRBD2; j_call: TRBJ2-1; clone_size: few; cdr3_nt: TGTGCCAGCAGCGGGTCCGGGACTAGCGGGGGGTACAATGAGCAGTTCTTC; cdr3_aa: CASSGSGTSGGYNEQFF
v_call: TRBV15; d_call: NA; j_call: TRBJ1-2; clone_size: NA; cdr3_nt: TGTGCCACCAGCAGAGACAGGGCGGCAGGTGGCTACACCTTC; cdr3_aa: CATSRDRAAGGYTF